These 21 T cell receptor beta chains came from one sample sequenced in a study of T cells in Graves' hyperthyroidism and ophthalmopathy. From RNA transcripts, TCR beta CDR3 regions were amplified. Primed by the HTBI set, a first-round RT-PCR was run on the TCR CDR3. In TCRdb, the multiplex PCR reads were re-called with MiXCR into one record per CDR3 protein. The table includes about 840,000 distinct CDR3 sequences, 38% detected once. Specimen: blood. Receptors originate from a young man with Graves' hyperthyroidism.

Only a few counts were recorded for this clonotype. This CDR3 reads CASTPDRDRYEQYF. The CDR3 nucleotides are TGTGCCAGCACCCCGGACCGGGACAGATACGAGCAGTACTTC. The chain uses TRBV2 and TRBJ2-7, with TRBD1 matching 7 bases. Germline V lookup: CDR1 SNHLY, CDR2 FYNNEI. V shed 7 bases and J 4 bases; nucleotides not matched to a gene: 10. CDR3 size: 14 residues.

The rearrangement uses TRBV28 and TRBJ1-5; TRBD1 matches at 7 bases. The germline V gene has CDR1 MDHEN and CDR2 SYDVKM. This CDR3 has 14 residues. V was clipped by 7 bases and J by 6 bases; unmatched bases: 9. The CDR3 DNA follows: TGTGCCAGCACCTTTACTCAGGGGGTTCAGCCCCAGCATTTT. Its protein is CASTFTQGVQPQHF.

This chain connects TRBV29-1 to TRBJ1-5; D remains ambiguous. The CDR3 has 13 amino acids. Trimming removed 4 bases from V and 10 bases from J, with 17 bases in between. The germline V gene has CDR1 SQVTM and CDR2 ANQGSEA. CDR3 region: CSVGEGPNSPQHF. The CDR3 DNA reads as TGCAGCGTTGGGGAGGGCCCTAATTCACCCCAGCATTTT.

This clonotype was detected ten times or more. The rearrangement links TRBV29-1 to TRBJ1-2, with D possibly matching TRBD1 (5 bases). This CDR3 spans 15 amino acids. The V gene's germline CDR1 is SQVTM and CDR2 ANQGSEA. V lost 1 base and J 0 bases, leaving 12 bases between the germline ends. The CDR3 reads CSVEGGQGTNYGYTF. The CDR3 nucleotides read TGCAGCGTTGAAGGAGGGCAGGGTACTAACTATGGCTACACCTTC.

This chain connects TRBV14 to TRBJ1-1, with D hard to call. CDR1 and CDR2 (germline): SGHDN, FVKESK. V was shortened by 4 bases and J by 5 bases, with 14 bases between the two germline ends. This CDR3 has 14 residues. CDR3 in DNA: TGTGCCAGCAGCCCGGTCGGAGGAGAGACTGAAGCTTTCTTT. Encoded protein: CASSPVGGETEAFF.

CDR3 bases: TGTGCCAGTAGCCATAGGGGGACCTTCACTGAAGCTTTCTTT. Translation gives CASSHRGTFTEAFF. The chain is built from TRBV19 and TRBJ1-1, with a weak D call TRBD1 (6 bases). CDR3 length: 14 residues. Germline-derived CDR1 and CDR2 are LNHDA and SQIVND (reference sequence). V lost 6 bases and J lost 4, with 15 bases in between.

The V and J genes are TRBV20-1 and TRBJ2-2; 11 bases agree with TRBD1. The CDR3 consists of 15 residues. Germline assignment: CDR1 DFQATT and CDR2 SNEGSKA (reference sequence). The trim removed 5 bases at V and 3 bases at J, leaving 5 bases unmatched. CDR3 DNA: TGCAGTGCTCGAGGGGGACAGGGGGACACCGGGGAGCTGTTTTTT. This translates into CSARGGQGDTGELFF.

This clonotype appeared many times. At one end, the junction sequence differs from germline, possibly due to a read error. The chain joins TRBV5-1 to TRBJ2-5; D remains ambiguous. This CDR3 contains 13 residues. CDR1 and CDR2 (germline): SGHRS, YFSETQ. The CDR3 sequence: CASSLLGEETQYF. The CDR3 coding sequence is TGTGCCAGCAGCTTATTGGGTGAGGAGACCCAGTACTTC.

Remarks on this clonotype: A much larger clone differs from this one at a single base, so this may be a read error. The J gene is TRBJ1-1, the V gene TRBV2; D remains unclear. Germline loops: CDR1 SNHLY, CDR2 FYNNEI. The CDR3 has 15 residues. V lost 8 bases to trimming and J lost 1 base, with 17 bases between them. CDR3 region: CASRALTGPNTEAFF. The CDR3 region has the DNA TGTGCCAGCCGTGCCCTGACCGGGCCGAACACTGAAGCTTTCTTT.

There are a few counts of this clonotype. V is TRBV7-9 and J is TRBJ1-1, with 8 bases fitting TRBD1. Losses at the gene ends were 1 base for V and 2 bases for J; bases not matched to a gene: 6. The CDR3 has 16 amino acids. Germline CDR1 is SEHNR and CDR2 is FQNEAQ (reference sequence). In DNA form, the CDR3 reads TGTGCCAGCAGCTTAGTTCCGGGACAGGTAAACACTGAAGCTTTCTTT. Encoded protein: CASSLVPGQVNTEAFF.

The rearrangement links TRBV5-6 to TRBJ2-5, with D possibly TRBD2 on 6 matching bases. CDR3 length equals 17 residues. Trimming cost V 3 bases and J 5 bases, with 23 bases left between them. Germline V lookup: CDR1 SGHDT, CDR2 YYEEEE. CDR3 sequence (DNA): TGTGCCAGCAGCTCGTCGGTGGGTTACAGAGGGAGGGAGACCCAGTACTTC. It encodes CASSSSVGYRGRETQYF.

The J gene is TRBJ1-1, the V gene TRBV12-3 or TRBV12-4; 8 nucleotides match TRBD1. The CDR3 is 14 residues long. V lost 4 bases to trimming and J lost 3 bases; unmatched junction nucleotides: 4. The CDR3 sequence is CASSSDRAYTEAFF. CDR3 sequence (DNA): TGTGCCAGCAGTTCGGACAGGGCTTACACTGAAGCTTTCTTT.

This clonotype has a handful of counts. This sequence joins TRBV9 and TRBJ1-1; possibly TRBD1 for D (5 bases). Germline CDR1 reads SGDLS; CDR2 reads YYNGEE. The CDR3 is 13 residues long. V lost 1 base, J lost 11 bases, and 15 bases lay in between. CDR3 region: CASSVQGLSPAFF. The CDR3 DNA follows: TGTGCCAGCAGCGTACAGGGTTTATCCCCCGCTTTCTTT.

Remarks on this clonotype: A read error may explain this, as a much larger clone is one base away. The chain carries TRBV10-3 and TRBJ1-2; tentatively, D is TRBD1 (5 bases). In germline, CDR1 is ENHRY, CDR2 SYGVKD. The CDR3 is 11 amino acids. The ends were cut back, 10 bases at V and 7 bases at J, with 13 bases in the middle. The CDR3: CATCSQGGYTF. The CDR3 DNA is TGTGCCACCTGTTCCCAGGGTGGCTACACCTTC.

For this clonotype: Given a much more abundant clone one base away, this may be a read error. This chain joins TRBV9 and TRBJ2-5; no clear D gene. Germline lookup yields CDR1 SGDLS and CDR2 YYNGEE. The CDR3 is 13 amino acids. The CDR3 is CASSVGREETQCF. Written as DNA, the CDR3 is TGTGCCAGCAGCGTAGGAAGGGAAGAGACCCAGTGCTTC. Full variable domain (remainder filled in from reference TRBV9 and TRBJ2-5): DSGVTQTPKHLITATGQRVTLRCSPRSGDLSVYWYQQSLDQGLQFLIQYYNGEERAKGNILERFSAQQFPDLHSELNLSSLELGDSALYFCASSVGREETQCFGPGTRLLVL.

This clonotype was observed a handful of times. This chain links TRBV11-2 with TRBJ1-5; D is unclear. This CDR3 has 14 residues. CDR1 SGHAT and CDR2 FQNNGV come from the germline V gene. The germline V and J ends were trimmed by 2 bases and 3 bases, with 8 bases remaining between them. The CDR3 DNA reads TGTGCCAGCAGCTTATCGGGTTTCAATCAGCCCCAGCATTTT. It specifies CASSLSGFNQPQHF. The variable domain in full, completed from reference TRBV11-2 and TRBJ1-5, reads EAGVAQSPRYKIIEKRQSVAFWCNPISGHATLYWYQQILGQGPKLLIQFQNNGVVDDSQLPKDRFSAERLKGVDSTLKIQPAKLEDSAVYLCASSLSGFNQPQHFGDGTRLSIL.

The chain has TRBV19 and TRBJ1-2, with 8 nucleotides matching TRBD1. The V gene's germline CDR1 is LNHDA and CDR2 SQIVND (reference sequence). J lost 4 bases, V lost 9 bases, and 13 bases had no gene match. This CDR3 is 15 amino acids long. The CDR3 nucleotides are TGTGCCAGCAGCCGGACAGGGAACCCAACCTATGGCTACACCTTC. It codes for CASSRTGNPTYGYTF.

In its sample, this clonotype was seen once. CDR3 DNA: TGTGCCAGCAGCGGTGGACAGAGAGGTGGCTACACCTTC. This encodes CASSGGQRGGYTF. The rearrangement links TRBV5-6 to TRBJ1-2; tentative D call: TRBD1 (6 bases). V was shortened by 4 bases and J by 7 bases, with 14 bases between the two germline ends. There are 13 residues in the CDR3. Germline V lookup: CDR1 SGHDT, CDR2 YYEEEE.

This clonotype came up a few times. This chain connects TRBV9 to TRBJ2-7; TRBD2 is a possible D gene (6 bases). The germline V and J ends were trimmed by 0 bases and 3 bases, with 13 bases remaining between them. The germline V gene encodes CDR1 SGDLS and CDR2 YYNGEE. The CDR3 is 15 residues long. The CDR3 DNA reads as TGTGCCAGCAGCGTAGGTTGGGGGGACGTCTACGAGCAGTACTTC. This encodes CASSVGWGDVYEQYF.

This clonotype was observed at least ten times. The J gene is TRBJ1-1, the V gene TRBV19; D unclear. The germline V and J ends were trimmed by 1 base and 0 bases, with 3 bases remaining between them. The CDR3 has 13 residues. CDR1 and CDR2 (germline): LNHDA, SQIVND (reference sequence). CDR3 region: CASSIAVNTEAFF. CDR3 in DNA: TGTGCCAGTAGTATAGCGGTGAACACTGAAGCTTTCTTT.

The CDR3 sequence: CAGDPPGQGSGYTF. The CDR3 DNA follows: TGTGCCGGAGATCCCCCGGGACAGGGAAGCGGCTACACCTTC. The chain couples TRBV2 to TRBJ1-2, with TRBD1 matching over 9 bases. J was trimmed by 8 bases and V by 11 bases; bases with no gene match: 15. There are 14 residues in the CDR3. CDR1 and CDR2 from the germline V gene are SNHLY and FYNNEI.